What follows is one TCR beta chain and its context. What it recognizes is unknown. This sample was included in a study of beta chain features in type 1 diabetes. Study-wide results and caveats: Among patients with Type 1 diabetes, TCRB CDR3s were moderately but significantly shorter in every one of the four CD4+ subsets. VDJ junctions from patients with type 1 diabetes contained fewer insertions and more deletions.

Trimming took off 3 bases at V and 6 bases at J, with 5 bases between the two ends. CDR1 and CDR2 from the germline V gene are SGHAT and FQNNGV. This CDR3 has 11 residues. TCRB transcripts that were expressed got sequenced, as all of the isolated RNA had been reverse transcribed. Measured with immunoSEQ multiplex PCR; TCRdb has only the in-frame clones, and not every one. The sample lists about 15,000 clones; 55% to 70% were seen once. J is TRBJ1-1 and V is TRBV11-2, with D unclear. The receptor was derived from a man in his thirties or forties with type 1 diabetes. The sequenced sample consisted of Tregs from blood. The CDR3 DNA is TGTGCCAGCAGCTTTGTAGCTGAAGCTTTCTTT. Encoded protein: CASSFVAEAFF.